This passage covers 32 T cell receptor beta chains from one sample sequenced in a study of technical replicates of blood from a handful of donors. Here immunoSEQ multiplex PCR was the method, and the copy in TCRdb shows in-frame clones only, minus some. The sample includes 60,000 to 80,000 clones, roughly nine tenths of them seen just once. Source material: PBMCs. These receptors were taken from a human donor in good health. Some clones in this sample may be carry-over from other donors' samples.

This chain connects TRBV5-4 to TRBJ1-2; 7 bases map to TRBD1. CDR3 length: 16 amino acids. The ends lost 3 bases at V and 5 bases at J; junction bases unmatched: 13. CDR1 and CDR2 from the germline V gene are SGHNT and YYREEE (reference sequence). The CDR3 protein is CASSSKLQGFGYGYTF. The CDR3 DNA reads TGTGCCAGCAGCTCGAAGCTACAGGGGTTCGGGTATGGCTACACCTTC.

The V and J genes are TRBV7-9 and TRBJ1-1, with D uncertain. V dropped 7 bases and J dropped 0 bases, with 6 bases sitting between them. CDR3 length: 12 residues. Germline CDR1 SEHNR, CDR2 FQNEAQ (reference sequence). CDR3 coding DNA: TGTGCCAGCACACTCATGAACACTGAAGCTTTCTTT. This gives the protein CASTLMNTEAFF.

The chain has TRBV2 and TRBJ1-2, with 8 bases aligning to TRBD1. V shed 6 bases and J 7 bases; nucleotides not matched to a gene: 10. Germline V gene lookup returns CDR1 SNHLY and CDR2 FYNNEI. The CDR3 contains 14 residues. The CDR3 reads CASRPTGAVAGYTF. CDR3 nucleotide sequence: TGTGCCAGCAGACCGACAGGGGCTGTCGCTGGCTACACCTTC. Together with reference TRBV2 and TRBJ1-2, the CDR3 gives the full variable domain: EPEVTQTPSHQVTQMGQEVILRCVPISNHLYFYWYRQILGQKVEFLVSFYNNEISEKSEIFDDQFSVERPDGSNFTLKIRSTKLEDSAMYFCASRPTGAVAGYTFGSGTRLTVV.

The V call is TRBV28, the J call TRBJ2-7; perhaps TRBD2 as D (6 bases). This CDR3 contains 15 residues. Between the trimmed V and J ends, which lost 4 bases and 2 bases, there was a span of 15 bases. Germline CDR1 and CDR2: MDHEN and SYDVKM. CDR3 DNA sequence: TGTGCCAGCAGTTCCGTAACCACGGGGGCCTACGAGCAGTACTTC. Its protein product is CASSSVTTGAYEQYF.

The chain joins TRBV12-5 to TRBJ1-2, with 7 positions matching TRBD1. V was clipped by 6 bases and J by 6 bases; unmatched bases: 4. CDR1 is LGHNT and CDR2 is FRNRAP in the germline V gene. The CDR3 is made up of 12 amino acids. The CDR3 is CASGRTGHGYTF. CDR3 bases: TGTGCTAGTGGGCGGACAGGACATGGCTACACCTTC.

The rearrangement uses TRBV5-4 and TRBJ1-1; 7 bases are shared with TRBD1. The germline CDR1 and CDR2 sequences are SGHNT and YYREEE (reference sequence). CDR3 length: 14 residues. Trimming at V came to 0 bases and at J to 7 bases, leaving 6 bases not matched to a gene. CDR3 in amino acids: CASSLGGGRDEAFF. The CDR3 DNA reads TGTGCCAGCAGCTTGGGAGGGGGCAGGGATGAAGCTTTCTTT. The full variable domain, rest sourced from reference TRBV5-4 and TRBJ1-1, is ETGVTQSPTHLIKTRGQQVTLRCSSQSGHNTVSWYQQALGQGPQFIFQYYREEENGRGNFPPRFSGLQFPNYSSELNVNALELDDSALYLCASSLGGGRDEAFFGQGTRLTVV.

The V and J genes are TRBV5-1 and TRBJ1-3, with TRBD1 as a possible D gene (6 bases). Trimming took 3 bases from V and 0 from J, leaving 7 bases between them. This CDR3 region has 14 residues. Germline CDR1 reads SGHRS; CDR2 reads YFSETQ. CDR3 protein: CASSSDSSGNTIYF. The CDR3 DNA reads TGCGCCAGCAGCTCGGACAGCTCTGGAAACACCATATATTTT.

The chain employs TRBV6-5 and TRBJ1-6; D uncertain. The V end was cut by 8 bases, the J end by 5 bases, with 10 bases between. Germline V CDR1 and CDR2: MNHEY, SVGAGI. This CDR3 contains 13 residues. The CDR3 loop reads CASFLGNNSPLHF. The CDR3 DNA follows: TGTGCCAGCTTTCTGGGCAATAATTCACCCCTCCACTTT.

The chain links TRBV29-1 to TRBJ2-1; 8 positions agree with TRBD2. The trim removed 5 bases at V and 3 bases at J, leaving 3 bases unmatched. Germline assignment: CDR1 SQVTM and CDR2 ANQGSEA. This CDR3 is 13 amino acids long. The DNA of the CDR3 is TGCAGCGTTCCGGGAGGGAACTACAATGAGCAGTTCTTC. Protein product: CSVPGGNYNEQFF.

This clone was seen a single time. V is TRBV2 and J is TRBJ2-3; D is unresolved. The germline V and J ends were trimmed by 6 bases and 0 bases, with 13 bases remaining between them. The CDR3 sequence is 15 residues long. In germline, CDR1 is SNHLY, CDR2 FYNNEI. The CDR3 region is CASRPGSMSTDTQYF. The CDR3 DNA sequence: TGTGCCAGCAGACCAGGTTCCATGAGCACAGATACGCAGTATTTT. Full variable domain (rest looked up from reference TRBV2 and TRBJ2-3): EPEVTQTPSHQVTQMGQEVILRCVPISNHLYFYWYRQILGQKVEFLVSFYNNEISEKSEIFDDQFSVERPDGSNFTLKIRSTKLEDSAMYFCASRPGSMSTDTQYFGPGTRLTVL.

V gene TRBV15 combines with J gene TRBJ2-5; 9 bases map to TRBD2. Germline values: CDR1 LNHNV, CDR2 YYDKDF (reference sequence). CDR3 length: 16 residues. The trim removed 3 bases at V and 7 bases at J, leaving 12 bases unmatched. Here the CDR3 reads CATSRGRGGGAGTQYF. The DNA for the CDR3 is TGTGCCACCAGCAGGGGGAGAGGCGGGGGGGCCGGGACCCAGTACTTC. Based on the CDR3 plus reference TRBV15 and TRBJ2-5, the full variable domain is DAMVIQNPRYQVTQFGKPVTLSCSQTLNHNVMYWYQQKSSQAPKLLFHYYDKDFNNEADTPDNFQSRRPNTSFCFLDIRSPGLGDTAMYLCATSRGRGGGAGTQYFGPGTRLLVL.

This clone was detected only once. V and J are TRBV5-1 and TRBJ2-7, with D tentatively TRBD1 (6 bases). V dropped 2 bases and J dropped 6 bases, with 18 bases sitting between them. In germline, CDR1 is SGHRS, CDR2 YFSETQ. The CDR3 length is 15 residues. Here the CDR3 reads CASSFRTENRGEQYF. The CDR3 DNA is TGCGCCAGCAGCTTTCGGACAGAGAACCGGGGCGAGCAGTACTTC.

This clone was recorded many times. This chain connects TRBV4-3 to TRBJ1-3; 8 bases are a match to TRBD1. Trimming took 4 bases from V and 7 from J; bases not matched to a gene: 18. The CDR3 runs to 18 residues. Looked up from germline, CDR1 is LGHNA and CDR2 is YSLEER. The CDR3, as DNA: TGCGCCAGCAGCCTAGATCCCATTGGGACAGGCAGGAGGAACACCATATATTTT. Its protein product is CASSLDPIGTGRRNTIYF.

The chain has TRBV4-1 and TRBJ2-5; TRBD1 might be the D (6 bases). This CDR3 region has 14 residues. The germline CDR1 and CDR2 sequences are MGHRA and YSYEKL. V dropped 4 bases and J dropped 2 bases, with 11 bases sitting between them. Here the CDR3 reads CASSPDRLQETQYF. The CDR3 DNA follows: TGCGCCAGCAGCCCTGACAGGTTACAAGAGACCCAGTACTTC.

This chain's CDR3 is CASSNFRDYYGYTF. The CDR3 coding sequence is TGTGCCAGTAGTAATTTCCGGGATTACTATGGCTACACCTTC. The J gene is TRBJ1-2, the V gene TRBV19; no clear D gene. V was cut by 4 bases and J by 3 bases, with 12 bases left in between. The germline gives CDR1 LNHDA, CDR2 SQIVND (reference sequence). The CDR3 length is 14 residues.

V usage is TRBV6-9 and J usage is TRBJ1-5; D is possibly TRBD1 (5 bases). The CDR3 is made up of 19 amino acids. Trimming stripped 7 bases from V and 0 bases from J, with 25 bases between. Germline-derived CDR1 and CDR2 are MNHGY and SVAAGI. The CDR3 sequence is CASNCRGVTKENSNQPQHF. Here the CDR3 DNA reads TGTGCCAGCAATTGTCGGGGGGTTACGAAGGAGAATAGCAATCAGCCCCAGCATTTT.

This chain connects TRBV19 to TRBJ1-3; TRBD1 aligns across 11 bases. Germline V lookup: CDR1 LNHDA, CDR2 SQIVND (reference sequence). V dropped 1 base and J dropped 0; count of bases not matched to a gene: 11. This CDR3 comprises 20 residues. The CDR3 DNA reads TGTGCCAGTAGTATAGTAGCGGACAGGGGGCTCATTTTCTCTGGAAACACCATATATTTT. This codes for CASSIVADRGLIFSGNTIYF.

The rearrangement uses TRBV10-2 and TRBJ2-1; D may be TRBD2 (7 bases). Germline assignment: CDR1 WSHSY and CDR2 SAAADI. Trimming pared 8 bases from V and 5 bases from J, leaving 16 bases between. The CDR3 has 14 residues. As DNA, the CDR3 is TGCGCCAGCGGGAGGGGGGGGCTCAACAATGAGCAGTTCTTC. Its translation: CASGRGGLNNEQFF.

This sequence joins TRBV14 and TRBJ2-5; a possible D gene is TRBD1 (5 bases). The CDR3 has 16 amino acids. Germline V CDR1 and CDR2: SGHDN, FVKESK. Trimming cost V 2 bases and J 5 bases, with 18 bases left between them. CDR3 in amino acids: CASSQRLAGFGETQYF. CDR3 DNA sequence: TGTGCCAGCAGCCAACGTCTCGCAGGGTTCGGGGAGACCCAGTACTTC.

The J gene is TRBJ2-3, the V gene TRBV9; 7 positions agree with TRBD1. The CDR3 has 16 residues. V was pared by 2 bases and J by 3 bases, with 9 bases of the junction left unmatched. Germline V gene lookup returns CDR1 SGDLS and CDR2 YYNGEE. CDR3 nucleotide sequence: TGTGCCAGCAGCGTCAGAGGGGGCTCGGGTACAGATACGCAGTATTTT. This translates into CASSVRGGSGTDTQYF.

CDR3 sequence: CASSLVGQGGTGELFF. The DNA of the CDR3 is TGCGCCAGCAGCTTGGTTGGACAGGGTGGCACCGGGGAGCTGTTTTTT. The rearrangement links TRBV5-1 to TRBJ2-2; 8 bases are a match to TRBD1. The CDR3 length is 16 residues. V was clipped by 0 bases and J by 4 bases; unmatched bases: 5. From germline, CDR1 is SGHRS and CDR2 YFSETQ.

The chain uses TRBV9 and TRBJ1-1; 8 bases are shared with TRBD1. V lost 0 bases, J lost 4 bases, and 5 bases stayed unmatched. The CDR3 extends over 15 amino acids. Germline loops: CDR1 SGDLS, CDR2 YYNGEE. The CDR3 DNA reads TGTGCCAGCAGCGTAGTAGAGACAGGGGCCACTGAAGCTTTCTTT. As protein: CASSVVETGATEAFF.

V and J are TRBV6-5 and TRBJ1-5, with no clear D. This CDR3 comprises 14 residues. V was trimmed by 6 bases and J by 3 bases, leaving 12 bases between them. The germline CDR1 and CDR2 sequences are MNHEY and SVGAGI. The CDR3 nucleotides are TGTGCCAGCAGCAGCGACGCGGACAATCAGCCCCAGCATTTT. Its protein product is CASSSDADNQPQHF.

CDR3 residues: CASSTDSSYNSPLHF. In nucleotides, the CDR3 is TGTGCCAGCAGTACTGACAGCTCCTATAATTCACCCCTCCACTTT. V is TRBV6-5 and J is TRBJ1-6; perhaps TRBD1 as D (5 bases). V dropped 5 bases and J dropped 0 bases, with 8 bases sitting between them. The CDR3 contains 15 residues. Germline V gene data show CDR1 as MNHEY and CDR2 as SVGAGI.

This sequence joins TRBV9 and TRBJ2-5; a weak D match, TRBD1 (5 bases). Germline V lookup: CDR1 SGDLS, CDR2 YYNGEE. The length of the CDR3 is 14 residues. V lost 3 bases, J lost 3 bases, and 12 bases lay in between. As DNA, the CDR3 is TGTGCCAGCAGCGCCAGGAGCAGGGAAGAGACCCAGTACTTC. This sequence encodes CASSARSREETQYF.

This clone was seen a handful of times. This chain joins TRBV5-1 and TRBJ2-7; possibly TRBD2 for D (5 bases). Germline CDR1 and CDR2: SGHRS and YFSETQ. V lost 0 bases and J lost 0, with 10 bases in between. The CDR3 runs 15 residues. The CDR3 protein is CASSLEAELSYEQYF. CDR3 nucleotides: TGCGCCAGCAGCTTGGAAGCGGAACTCTCCTACGAGCAGTACTTC.

This chain links TRBV4-1 with TRBJ2-3; 10 nucleotides match TRBD2. The CDR3 covers 17 residues. Germline CDR1 and CDR2: MGHRA and YSYEKL. The V and J ends lost 1 base and 4 bases, in that order; junction bases with no gene match: 8. The CDR3 sequence: CASSQGASAGGPDTQYF. Here the CDR3 DNA reads TGCGCCAGCAGCCAAGGGGCATCAGCGGGGGGGCCAGATACGCAGTATTTT.

The chain carries TRBV6-5 and TRBJ2-1, with 12 bases aligning to TRBD2. Germline V lookup: CDR1 MNHEY, CDR2 SVGAGI. This CDR3 is 15 amino acids long. Trimming at V came to 7 bases and at J to 7 bases, leaving 8 bases not matched to a gene. The CDR3 reads CASTAAGTSGNEQFF. DNA of the CDR3: TGTGCCAGCACCGCGGCCGGGACTAGCGGGAATGAGCAGTTCTTC.

The chain links TRBV13 to TRBJ2-5, with D tentatively TRBD1 (6 bases). Germline lookup yields CDR1 PRHDT and CDR2 FYEKMQ (reference sequence). This CDR3 has 14 residues. V dropped 2 bases and J dropped 1 base, with 8 bases sitting between them. CDR3 sequence reads: CASSLRTAQETQYF. The CDR3 DNA is TGTGCCAGCAGCTTAAGGACAGCCCAAGAGACCCAGTACTTC.

V and J are TRBV5-1 and TRBJ2-1; 9 nucleotides match TRBD2. The CDR3 totals 14 residues. CDR1 and CDR2 (germline): SGHRS, YFSETQ. V trimming: 4 bases; J trimming: 7 bases; junction bases outside the gene matches: 6. The CDR3 DNA is TGCGCCAGCAGCGGCGGGGGGGCTCGGAATGAGCAGTTCTTC. This encodes CASSGGGARNEQFF.

The J gene is TRBJ1-5, the V gene TRBV18, with a tentative D call TRBD1 (5 bases). CDR3 size: 15 residues. V was shortened by 3 bases and J by 1 base, with 10 bases between the two germline ends. Germline V CDR1 and CDR2: KGHSH, LQKENI. Written as DNA, the CDR3 is TGTGCCAGCTCACCTTTAGCAGGGAGCAATCAGCCCCAGCATTTT. Protein product: CASSPLAGSNQPQHF.

V usage is TRBV7-2 and J usage is TRBJ1-2; D uncertain. The CDR3 spans 12 residues. The V gene's germline CDR1 is SGHTA and CDR2 FQGNSA. The V gene lost 3 bases and the J gene lost 5 bases, with 7 bases spanning the gap. In DNA form, the CDR3 reads TGTGCCAGCAGCTTTTCGGTTTATGGCTACACCTTC. It encodes CASSFSVYGYTF.